This is a list of T cell receptor beta chains from one sample in a study of shared clonotypes between healthy human individuals. Libraries were prepared by immunoSEQ multiplex PCR; TCRdb keeps only in-frame clonotypes and omits some of them. The sample records about 2.2 million clones, more than 85% being singletons. Sequencing used naive CD8+ T cells from PBMCs. Every receptor here comes from a man between 18 and 29 years old in good health. Some clones in this sample may be carry-over from other donors' samples. Each CDR3 is given with its conserved first and last residue. D genes are given only for firm matches. Clone size is shown for a subset of rows, as once, few, many or a class of expanded clone.

j_call | d_call | v_call | clone_size | cdr3_nt | cdr3_aa
TRBJ2-1 | . | TRBV7-8 | . | TGTGCCAGCAGCTTAGATCGCGGGAATGAGCAGTTCTTC | CASSLDRGNEQFF
TRBJ2-1 | TRBD2 | TRBV18 | . | TGTGCCAGCGCACCGGGGAGGGCCGAGGGTTATGAGCAGTTCTTC | CASAPGRAEGYEQFF
TRBJ1-2 | TRBD1 | TRBV27 | . | TGTGCCAGCAGTTTATCAGGGGGCGCTGGATATGGCTACACCTTC | CASSLSGGAGYGYTF
TRBJ2-2 | TRBD1 | TRBV6-5 | . | TGTGCCAGCAGTTACTTTCAGGGGGAGATCGGGGAGCTGTTTTTT | CASSYFQGEIGELFF
TRBJ1-1 | TRBD1 | TRBV7-2 | . | TGTGCCAGCAGCGTCAGAGCCGCAGGGGGGTTACCGAACACTGAAGCTTTCTTT | CASSVRAAGGLPNTEAFF
TRBJ1-1 | . | TRBV2 | few | TGTGCCAGCGGCCCCGAGGGGTACGGCACTGAAGCTTTCTTT | CASGPEGYGTEAFF
TRBJ2-7 | TRBD2 | TRBV28 | . | TGTGCCAGCAGTTTAGATACTAGCGGATTAACCTACGAGCAGTACTTC | CASSLDTSGLTYEQYF
TRBJ2-1 | . | TRBV29-1 | . | TGCAGCGTTAACCATTATGCCGGGAGTGTTGACAATGAGCAGTTCTTC | CSVNHYAGSVDNEQFF
TRBJ2-7 | . | TRBV21-1 | . | TGTGCCAGCAGCCTCTTGCAGATCCAAACCTACTTTTCCTACGAGCAGTACTTC | CASSLLQIQTYFSYEQYF
TRBJ2-7 | . | TRBV2 | few | TGTGCCAGCAGTGAAGCCGGGCAGCCAACCGGGCAGTACTTC | CASSEAGQPTGQYF
TRBJ2-7 | TRBD1 | TRBV28 | . | TGTGCCAGCAGTCCAGCCGGGACAGGGGTTTCCTACGAGCAGTACTTC | CASSPAGTGVSYEQYF
TRBJ2-2 | . | TRBV28 | . | TGTGCCAGCAGTACCCGGCAGGGGAAGGACACCGGGGAGCTGTTTTTT | CASSTRQGKDTGELFF
TRBJ2-7 | TRBD2 | TRBV9 | once | TGTGCCAGCAGCGTAGGACTAGCGGACTACGAGCAGTACTTC | CASSVGLADYEQYF
TRBJ2-3 | . | TRBV7-9 | . | TGTGCCAGCAGCCCGAGGACTCACACAGATACGCAGTATTTT | CASSPRTHTDTQYF
TRBJ2-7 | . | TRBV7-9 | . | TGTGCCAGCAGCTTAGTTGTTAGCGGTTATGCCGAGCAGTACTTC | CASSLVVSGYAEQYF
TRBJ1-2 | TRBD1 | TRBV7-9 | . | TGTGCCAGCAGCTTAGGGGACAGGGGGCTGCGAGGCTACACCTTC | CASSLGDRGLRGYTF
TRBJ1-2 | . | TRBV27 | . | TGTGCCAGCAGTTTATTGAGGGAGAACTATGGCTACACCTTC | CASSLLRENYGYTF
TRBJ1-2 | . | TRBV14 | . | TGTGCCAGCAGCCAAACCACCCACCGGGGCTACACCTTC | CASSQTTHRGYTF
TRBJ2-3 | TRBD1 | TRBV28 | once | TGTGCCAGCAGTTCAAAGACAGGGTGGGTAACAGATACGCAGTATTTT | CASSSKTGWVTDTQYF
TRBJ1-4 | . | TRBV7-6 | . | TGTGCCAGCAGCCCTAGACAAAGCCAGGAAAAACTGTTTTTT | CASSPRQSQEKLFF
TRBJ2-7 | TRBD1 | TRBV13 | . | TGTGCCAGCAGCTTCATGACAGGGTACTACGAGCAGTACTTC | CASSFMTGYYEQYF
TRBJ2-1 | . | TRBV19 | . | TGTGCCAGTAGTTTAAGAAGGGACCGATATGACTACAATGAGCAGTTCTTC | CASSLRRDRYDYNEQFF
TRBJ1-2 | . | TRBV6-6 | . | TGTGCCAGCAGTTATGGGGGTTCGAATGGCTACACCTTC | CASSYGGSNGYTF
TRBJ2-2 | . | TRBV6-5 | . | TGTGCCAGCAGTTCCTCAGGGAACACCGGGGAGCTGTTTTTT | CASSSSGNTGELFF
TRBJ1-3 | . | TRBV5-1 | . | TGCGCCAGCAGCTTCGATTTCTCTGGAAACACCATATATTTT | CASSFDFSGNTIYF
TRBJ2-2 | TRBD1 | TRBV11-2 | . | TGTGCCAGCAGCTCCCGATTAGCGGACAGGGACAACACCGGGGAGCTGTTTTTT | CASSSRLADRDNTGELFF
TRBJ1-1 | . | TRBV2 | few | TGTGCCAGCAGTGATGAGACAGCCATGAACACTGAAGCTTTCTTT | CASSDETAMNTEAFF
TRBJ2-3 | . | TRBV7-6 | . | TGTGCCAGCAGCTTAACGGGCACCACAGATACGCAGTATTTT | CASSLTGTTDTQYF
TRBJ1-1 | . | TRBV29-1 | . | TGCAGCGTGCGCTGGGGGGGGAACACTGAAGCTTTCTTT | CSVRWGGNTEAFF
TRBJ1-1 | . | TRBV2 | . | TGTGCCAGCAGGAATCAGGACAGGAACACTGAAGCTTTCTTT | CASRNQDRNTEAFF
TRBJ2-7 | . | TRBV7-9 | . | TGTGCCAGCAGCTCCGCTTCCTACGAGCAGTACTTC | CASSSASYEQYF
TRBJ2-7 | . | TRBV7-9 | . | TGTGCCAGCAGCCAAGGAGGGGGCGCCGAGCAGTACTTC | CASSQGGGAEQYF
TRBJ2-1 | TRBD2 | TRBV4-1 | . | TGCGCCAGCAGCCAAGTAGCTAGCGGAGGTGTCTATGAGCAGTTCTTC | CASSQVASGGVYEQFF
TRBJ2-2 | TRBD1 | TRBV7-3 | . | TGTGCCAGCAGCTTAGAGGCTCGGACAGGGCCCAACACCGGGGAGCTGTTTTTT | CASSLEARTGPNTGELFF
TRBJ2-5 | . | TRBV7-8 | . | TGTGCCAGCACCTATGGGGCAGGTACACAAGAGACCCAGTACTTC | CASTYGAGTQETQYF
TRBJ2-2 | TRBD2 | TRBV5-6 | . | TGTGCCAGCAGCATGGGACTACCCGGGGAGCTGTTTTTT | CASSMGLPGELFF
TRBJ1-2 | . | TRBV6-6 | . | TGTGCCAGCAGTTATGGGGTTAGTGGCTACACCTTC | CASSYGVSGYTF
TRBJ2-7 | TRBD1 | TRBV4-3 | once | TGCGCCAGCAGCCAAAGGCAGGGGGTCCACGAGCAGTACTTC | CASSQRQGVHEQYF